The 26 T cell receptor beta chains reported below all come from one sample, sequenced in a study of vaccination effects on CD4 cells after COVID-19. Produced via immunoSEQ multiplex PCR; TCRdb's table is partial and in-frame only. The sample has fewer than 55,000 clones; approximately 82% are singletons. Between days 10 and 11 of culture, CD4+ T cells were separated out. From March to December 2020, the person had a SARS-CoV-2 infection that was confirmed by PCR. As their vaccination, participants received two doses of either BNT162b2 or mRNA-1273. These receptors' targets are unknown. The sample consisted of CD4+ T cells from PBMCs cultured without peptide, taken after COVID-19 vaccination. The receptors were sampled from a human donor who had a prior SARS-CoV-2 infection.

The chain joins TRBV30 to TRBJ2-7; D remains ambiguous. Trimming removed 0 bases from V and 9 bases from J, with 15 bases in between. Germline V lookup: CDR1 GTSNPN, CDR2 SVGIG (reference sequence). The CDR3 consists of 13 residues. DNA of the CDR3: TGTGCCTGGAGTGTGTCCCCTGTAACGTGGCAGTACTTC. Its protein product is CAWSVSPVTWQYF.

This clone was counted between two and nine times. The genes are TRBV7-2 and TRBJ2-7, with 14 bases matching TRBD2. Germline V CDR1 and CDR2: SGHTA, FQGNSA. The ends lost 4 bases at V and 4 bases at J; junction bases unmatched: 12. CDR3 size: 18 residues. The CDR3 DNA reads TGTGCCAGCAGCTCACCGGGACTAGCGGGAGTTCCGAGGTACGAGCAGTACTTC. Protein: CASSSPGLAGVPRYEQYF. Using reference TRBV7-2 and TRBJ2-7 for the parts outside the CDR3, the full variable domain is GAGVSQSPSNKVTEKGKDVELRCDPISGHTALYWYRQSLGQGLEFLIYFQGNSAPDKSGLPSDRFSAERTGGSVSTLTIQRTQQEDSAVYLCASSSPGLAGVPRYEQYFGPGTRLTVT.

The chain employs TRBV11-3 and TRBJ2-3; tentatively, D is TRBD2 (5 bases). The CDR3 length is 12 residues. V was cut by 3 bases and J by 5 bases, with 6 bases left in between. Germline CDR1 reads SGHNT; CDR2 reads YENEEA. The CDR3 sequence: CASSLAGDTQYF. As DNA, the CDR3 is TGTGCCAGCAGCTTGGCGGGAGATACGCAGTATTTT.

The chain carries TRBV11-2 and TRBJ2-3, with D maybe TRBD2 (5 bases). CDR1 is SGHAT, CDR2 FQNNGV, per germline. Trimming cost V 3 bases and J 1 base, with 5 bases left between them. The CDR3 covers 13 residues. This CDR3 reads CASSLEGTDTQYF. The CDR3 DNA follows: TGTGCCAGCAGCTTGGAGGGCACAGATACGCAGTATTTT.

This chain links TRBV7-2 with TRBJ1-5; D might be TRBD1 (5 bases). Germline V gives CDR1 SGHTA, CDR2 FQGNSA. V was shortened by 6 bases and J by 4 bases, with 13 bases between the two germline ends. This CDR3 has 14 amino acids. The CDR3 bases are TGTGCCAGCAGTTGGGGGTCGCCAAATCAGCCCCAGCATTTT. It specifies CASSWGSPNQPQHF.

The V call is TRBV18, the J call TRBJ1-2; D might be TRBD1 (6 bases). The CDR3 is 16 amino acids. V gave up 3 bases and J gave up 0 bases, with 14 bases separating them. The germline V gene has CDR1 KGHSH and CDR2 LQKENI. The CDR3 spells CASSPWGAKANYGYTF. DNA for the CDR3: TGTGCCAGCTCACCTTGGGGGGCAAAGGCTAACTATGGCTACACCTTC. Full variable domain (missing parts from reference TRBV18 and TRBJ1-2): NAGVMQNPRHLVRRRGQEARLRCSPMKGHSHVYWYRQLPEEGLKFMVYLQKENIIDESGMPKERFSAEFPKEGPSILRIQQVVRGDSAAYFCASSPWGAKANYGYTFGSGTRLTVV.

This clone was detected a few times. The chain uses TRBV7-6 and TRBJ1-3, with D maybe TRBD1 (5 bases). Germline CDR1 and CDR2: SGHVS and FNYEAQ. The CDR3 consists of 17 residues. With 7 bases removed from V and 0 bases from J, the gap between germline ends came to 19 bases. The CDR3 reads CASTAGIRLDSGNTIYF. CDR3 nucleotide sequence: TGTGCCAGCACCGCAGGGATAAGGCTAGACTCTGGAAACACCATATATTTT. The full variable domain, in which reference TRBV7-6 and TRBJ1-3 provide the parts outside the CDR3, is GAGVSQSPRYKVTKRGQDVALRCDPISGHVSLYWYRQALGQGPEFLTYFNYEAQQDKSGLPNDRFSAERPEGSISTLTIQRTEQRDSAMYRCASTAGIRLDSGNTIYFGEGSWLTVV.

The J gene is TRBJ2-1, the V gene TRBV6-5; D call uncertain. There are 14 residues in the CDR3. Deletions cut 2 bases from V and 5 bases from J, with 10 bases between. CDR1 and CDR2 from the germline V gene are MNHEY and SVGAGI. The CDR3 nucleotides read TGTGCCAGCAGTTACGAAGGAAGACACAATGAGCAGTTCTTC. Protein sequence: CASSYEGRHNEQFF.

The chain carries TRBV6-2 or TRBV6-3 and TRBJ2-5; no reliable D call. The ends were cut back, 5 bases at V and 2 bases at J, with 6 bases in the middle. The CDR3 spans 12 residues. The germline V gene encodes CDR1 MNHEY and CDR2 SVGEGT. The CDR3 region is CASSRRQETQYF. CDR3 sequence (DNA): TGTGCCAGCAGTCGCCGTCAAGAGACCCAGTACTTC.

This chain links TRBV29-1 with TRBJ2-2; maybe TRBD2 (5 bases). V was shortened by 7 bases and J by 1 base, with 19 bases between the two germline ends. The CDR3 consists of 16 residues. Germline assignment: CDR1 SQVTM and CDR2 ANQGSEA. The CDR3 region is CSARGEGSKNTGELFF. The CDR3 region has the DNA TGCAGCGCCCGAGGCGAAGGGAGTAAGAACACCGGGGAGCTGTTTTTT.

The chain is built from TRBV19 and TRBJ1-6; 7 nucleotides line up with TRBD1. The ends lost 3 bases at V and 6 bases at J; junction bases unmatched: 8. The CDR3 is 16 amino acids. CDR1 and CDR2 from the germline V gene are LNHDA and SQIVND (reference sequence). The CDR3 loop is CASSIALDRVNSPLHF. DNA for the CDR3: TGTGCCAGTAGTATTGCGCTCGACAGGGTTAATTCACCCCTCCACTTT.

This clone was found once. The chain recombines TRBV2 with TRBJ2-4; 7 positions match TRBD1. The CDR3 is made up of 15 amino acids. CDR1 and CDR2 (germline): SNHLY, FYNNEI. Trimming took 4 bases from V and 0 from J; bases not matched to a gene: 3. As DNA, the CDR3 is TGTGCCAGCAGTGGACAGGGAATAGCCAAAAACATTCAGTACTTC. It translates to CASSGQGIAKNIQYF.

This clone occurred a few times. The CDR3 here is CASSRGGRGGPSTDTQYF. DNA for the CDR3: TGCGCCAGCAGCCGAGGGGGCCGAGGGGGGCCTAGCACAGATACGCAGTATTTT. This sequence joins TRBV4-1 and TRBJ2-3; possibly TRBD1 for D (7 bases). Germline values: CDR1 MGHRA, CDR2 YSYEKL. CDR3 length equals 18 residues. The V end lost 4 bases, the J end lost 0 bases, and 20 bases lay between the germline ends.

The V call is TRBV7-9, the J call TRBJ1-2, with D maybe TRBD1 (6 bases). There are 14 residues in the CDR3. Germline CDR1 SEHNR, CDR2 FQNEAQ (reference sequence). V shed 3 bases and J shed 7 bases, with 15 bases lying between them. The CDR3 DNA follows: TGTGCCAGCAGCTTCCCGGGGGGGGCGCGTGGCTACACCTTC. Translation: CASSFPGGARGYTF.

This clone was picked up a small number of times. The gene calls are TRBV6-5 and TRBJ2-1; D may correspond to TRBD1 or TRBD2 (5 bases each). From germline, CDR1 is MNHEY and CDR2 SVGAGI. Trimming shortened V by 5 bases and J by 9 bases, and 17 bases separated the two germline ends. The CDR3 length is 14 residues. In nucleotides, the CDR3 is TGTGCCAGCAGTACCTCTTGGGGGAGCGGTGAGCAGTTCTTC. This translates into CASSTSWGSGEQFF.

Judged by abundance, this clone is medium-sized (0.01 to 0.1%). In DNA, the CDR3 is TGTGCCAGCAGCTTATCAGGGGTCAGCAATCAGCCCCAGCATTTT. This sequence encodes CASSLSGVSNQPQHF. This sequence joins TRBV7-3 and TRBJ1-5, with D possibly TRBD1 on 6 matching bases. V gave up 2 bases and J gave up 1 base, with 9 bases separating them. The germline V gene encodes CDR1 SGHTA and CDR2 FQGTGA. This CDR3 spans 15 amino acids. The complete variable domain, with remaining parts taken from reference TRBV7-3 and TRBJ1-5, reads GAGVSQTPSNKVTEKGKYVELRCDPISGHTALYWYRQSLGQGPEFLIYFQGTGAADDSGLPNDRFFAVRPEGSVSTLKIQRTERGDSAVYLCASSLSGVSNQPQHFGDGTRLSIL.

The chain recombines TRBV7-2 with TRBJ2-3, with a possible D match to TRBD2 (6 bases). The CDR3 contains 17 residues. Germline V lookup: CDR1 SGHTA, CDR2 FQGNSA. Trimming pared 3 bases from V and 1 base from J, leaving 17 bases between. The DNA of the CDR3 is TGTGCCAGCAGCTTTGGGGCGGAGGGGCAGGGCACAGATACGCAGTATTTT. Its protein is CASSFGAEGQGTDTQYF.

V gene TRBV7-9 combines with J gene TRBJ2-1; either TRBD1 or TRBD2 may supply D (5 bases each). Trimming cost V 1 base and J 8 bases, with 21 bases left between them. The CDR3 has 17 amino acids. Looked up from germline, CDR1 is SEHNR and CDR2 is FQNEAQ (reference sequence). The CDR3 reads CASSLVGRLAFAHEQFF. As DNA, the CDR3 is TGTGCCAGCAGCTTAGTGGGGCGGCTAGCATTTGCCCATGAGCAGTTCTTC.

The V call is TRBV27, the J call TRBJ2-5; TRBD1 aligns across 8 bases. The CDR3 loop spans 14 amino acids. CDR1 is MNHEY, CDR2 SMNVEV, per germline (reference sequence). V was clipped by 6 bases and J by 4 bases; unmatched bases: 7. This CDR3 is CASRTTGGRETQYF. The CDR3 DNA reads TGTGCCAGCAGGACTACAGGGGGGCGAGAGACCCAGTACTTC.

The CDR3 sequence: CASSLREGFAKNIQYF. In DNA form, the CDR3 reads TGTGCCAGCAGCTTAAGGGAAGGGTTTGCCAAAAACATTCAGTACTTC. The chain joins TRBV7-9 to TRBJ2-4; D remains ambiguous. Germline V gene lookup returns CDR1 SEHNR and CDR2 FQNEAQ (reference sequence). Trimming shortened V by 2 bases and J by 1 base, and 12 bases separated the two germline ends. The CDR3 sequence is 16 residues long. Looking up the rest from reference TRBV7-9 and TRBJ2-4 gives the full variable domain: DTGVSQNPRHKITKRGQNVTFRCDPISEHNRLYWYRQTLGQGPEFLTYFQNEAQLEKSRLLSDRFSAERPKGSFSTLEIQRTEQGDSAMYLCASSLREGFAKNIQYFGAGTRLSVL.

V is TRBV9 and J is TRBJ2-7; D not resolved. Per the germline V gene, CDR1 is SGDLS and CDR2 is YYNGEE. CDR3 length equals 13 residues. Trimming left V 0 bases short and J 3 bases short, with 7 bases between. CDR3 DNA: TGTGCCAGCAGCGTAGGGCCCCTCTACGAGCAGTACTTC. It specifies CASSVGPLYEQYF. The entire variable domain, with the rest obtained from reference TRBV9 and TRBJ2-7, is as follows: DSGVTQTPKHLITATGQRVTLRCSPRSGDLSVYWYQQSLDQGLQFLIQYYNGEERAKGNILERFSAQQFPDLHSELNLSSLELGDSALYFCASSVGPLYEQYFGPGTRLTVT.

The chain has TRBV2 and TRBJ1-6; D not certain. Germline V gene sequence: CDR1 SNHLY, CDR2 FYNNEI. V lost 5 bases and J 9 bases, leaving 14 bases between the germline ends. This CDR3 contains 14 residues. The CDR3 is CASSPEYYPSPLHF. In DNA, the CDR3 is TGTGCCAGCAGTCCTGAGTATTATCCTTCACCCCTCCACTTT.

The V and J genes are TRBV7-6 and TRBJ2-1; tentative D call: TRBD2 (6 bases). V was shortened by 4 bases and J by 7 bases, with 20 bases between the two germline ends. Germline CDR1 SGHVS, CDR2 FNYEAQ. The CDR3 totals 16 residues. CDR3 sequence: CASSSVGTSTSNEQFF. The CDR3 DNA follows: TGTGCCAGCAGCTCAGTCGGGACTTCAACTTCTAATGAGCAGTTCTTC.

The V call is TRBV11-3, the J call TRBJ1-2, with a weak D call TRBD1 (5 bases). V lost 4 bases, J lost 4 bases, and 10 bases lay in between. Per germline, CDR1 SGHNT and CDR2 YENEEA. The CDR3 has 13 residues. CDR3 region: CASSSGPGYGYTF. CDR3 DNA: TGTGCCAGCAGCTCGGGACCGGGCTATGGCTACACCTTC.

The CDR3 is CASSLRGGAENTEAFF. DNA for the CDR3: TGTGCCAGCAGCTTAAGAGGGGGGGCGGAAAACACTGAAGCTTTCTTT. The rearrangement joins TRBV7-3 to TRBJ1-1, with D maybe TRBD1 (6 bases). Between the trimmed V and J ends, which lost 1 base and 2 bases, there was a span of 14 bases. Germline V gene sequence: CDR1 SGHTA, CDR2 FQGTGA. The CDR3 totals 16 residues.

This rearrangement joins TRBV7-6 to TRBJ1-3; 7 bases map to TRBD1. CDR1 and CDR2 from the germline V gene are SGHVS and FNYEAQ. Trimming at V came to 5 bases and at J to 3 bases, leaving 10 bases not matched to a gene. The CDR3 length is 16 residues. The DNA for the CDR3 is TGTGCCAGCAGCCTTGGTCCAGGGGGATTTGGAAACACCATATATTTT. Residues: CASSLGPGGFGNTIYF.